These 32 T cell receptor beta chains came from one sample sequenced in a study of T cell responses to AZD1222 COVID-19 vaccine. The table came from immunoSEQ multiplex PCR; TCRdb's copy has only in-frame clones and leaves some out. The table records 85,000 to 110,000 clones, 80% to 90% of them present only once. The sample consisted of peripheral blood, taken on day 0 of AZD1222 vaccination. All receptors come from an adult in good health.

The chain joins TRBV13 to TRBJ2-7; D may be TRBD1 (6 bases). V lost 4 bases and J lost 3, with 13 bases in between. Looked up from germline, CDR1 is PRHDT and CDR2 is FYEKMQ (reference sequence). The CDR3 has 14 residues. Written as DNA, the CDR3 is TGTGCCAGCAGCTACTCCCTACAGGGCTACGAGCAGTACTTC. Encoded protein: CASSYSLQGYEQYF. The full variable domain, in which reference TRBV13 and TRBJ2-7 provide the parts outside the CDR3, is AAGVIQSPRHLIKEKRETATLKCYPIPRHDTVYWYQQGPGQDPQFLISFYEKMQSDKGSIPDRFSAQQFSDYHSELNMSSLELGDSALYFCASSYSLQGYEQYFGPGTRLTVT.

The rearrangement joins TRBV12-3 or TRBV12-4 to TRBJ2-7, with TRBD1 as a possible D gene (7 bases). The CDR3 totals 13 residues. Trimming took off 7 bases at V and 4 bases at J, with 14 bases between the two ends. The CDR3 sequence is CASTPRGVYEQYF. Written as DNA, the CDR3 is TGTGCCAGCACCCCCAGGGGGGTATACGAGCAGTACTTC.

V gene TRBV6-2 or TRBV6-3 combines with J gene TRBJ2-1; D gene unclear. Between the trimmed V and J ends, which lost 7 bases and 8 bases, there was a span of 12 bases. Germline V gene data show CDR1 as MNHEY and CDR2 as SVGEGT. CDR3 length: 12 residues. The CDR3 bases are TGTGCCAGCACCCCCCCGGGCGATGAGCAGTTCTTC. It yields the protein CASTPPGDEQFF.

The DNA for the CDR3 is TGTGCCAGCAGCCGGGGCAGGGGTAATCAGCCCCAGCATTTT. This encodes CASSRGRGNQPQHF. The gene calls are TRBV7-2 and TRBJ1-5; a possible D gene is TRBD1 (6 bases). This CDR3 has 14 residues. V gave up 5 bases and J gave up 4 bases, with 12 bases separating them. CDR1 is SGHTA and CDR2 is FQGNSA in the germline V gene.

The rearrangement uses TRBV10-1 and TRBJ2-5; 9 nucleotides line up with TRBD1. Trimming removed 10 bases from V and 0 bases from J; junction bases left unmatched: 15. CDR3 length: 17 amino acids. The germline V gene has CDR1 WNHNN and CDR2 SYGVQD (reference sequence). CDR3: CATTGTGNPPHQETQYF. CDR3 coding DNA: TGCGCCACCACCGGGACAGGGAATCCCCCCCACCAAGAGACCCAGTACTTC.

In nucleotides, the CDR3 is TGCGCCAGCAGCTTGGCCGCAGCGGTGGGGACTAGCGGGAGCACCGGGGAGCTGTTTTTT. Amino acid sequence: CASSLAAAVGTSGSTGELFF. The chain combines TRBV5-1 with TRBJ2-2; 14 bases are shared with TRBD2. This CDR3 region has 20 residues. V lost 0 bases to trimming and J lost 4 bases; unmatched junction nucleotides: 11. Germline values: CDR1 SGHRS, CDR2 YFSETQ.

The genes are TRBV29-1 and TRBJ2-4, with 8 positions matching TRBD1. Germline V gene lookup returns CDR1 SQVTM and CDR2 ANQGSEA. This CDR3 contains 14 residues. Trimming cost V 7 bases and J 8 bases; bases outside gene matches: 13. The DNA for the CDR3 is TGCAGCGCGATGCGACAGGGGATTGTTGACATTCAGTACTTC. This gives the protein CSAMRQGIVDIQYF.

The J gene is TRBJ2-7, the V gene TRBV27, with D uncertain. CDR1 is MNHEY and CDR2 is SMNVEV in the germline V gene (reference sequence). V was clipped by 6 bases and J by 2 bases, with 8 bases between them. The CDR3 is made up of 12 amino acids. The CDR3 nucleotides are TGTGCCAGCAGCCCCGGCCCCTACGAGCAGTACTTC. This sequence encodes CASSPGPYEQYF.

The chain has TRBV20-1 and TRBJ2-1; D call uncertain. The CDR3 extends over 11 amino acids. Germline CDR1 is DFQATT and CDR2 is SNEGSKA (reference sequence). The V and J ends lost 5 bases and 9 bases respectively, with 11 bases between them. The CDR3: CSARLAFEQFF. The CDR3 DNA reads as TGCAGTGCTCGCCTGGCCTTTGAGCAGTTCTTC.

This clone was found once. V gene TRBV7-8 combines with J gene TRBJ1-1; D remains unclear. Trimming removed 5 bases from V and 4 bases from J, with 11 bases in between. Germline V gene lookup returns CDR1 SGHVS and CDR2 FQNEAQ. CDR3 length: 13 amino acids. The CDR3 spells CASSTGWGTEAFF. In nucleotides, the CDR3 is TGTGCCAGCAGCACGGGGTGGGGCACTGAAGCTTTCTTT.

The rearrangement links TRBV7-9 to TRBJ2-1; D is possibly TRBD1 or TRBD2 (6 bases each). In germline, CDR1 is SEHNR, CDR2 FQNEAQ (reference sequence). The CDR3 runs to 16 residues. Trimming cost V 5 bases and J 6 bases, with 20 bases left between them. In DNA form, the CDR3 reads TGTGCCAGCAGCCCCATCGAGGGGGGCTCATCCAATGAGCAGTTCTTC. It encodes CASSPIEGGSSNEQFF.

The chain links TRBV11-2 to TRBJ1-6; tentatively, D is TRBD1 (6 bases). The germline CDR1 and CDR2 sequences are SGHAT and FQNNGV. The V gene lost 5 bases and the J gene lost 6 bases, with 14 bases spanning the gap. There are 15 residues in the CDR3. The CDR3 nucleotides are TGTGCCAGCAGCGGGACAACCGGAGGTAATTCACCCCTCCACTTT. It is translated as CASSGTTGGNSPLHF.

This clone was observed once. The V gene is TRBV5-1, the J gene TRBJ2-2; D perhaps matches TRBD1 (5 bases). V was pared by 0 bases and J by 3 bases, with 12 bases between. The CDR3 covers 16 residues. Germline values: CDR1 SGHRS, CDR2 YFSETQ. The CDR3 DNA follows: TGCGCCAGCAGCTTGGCAAGGGGTTCTGACACCGGGGAGCTGTTTTTT. It encodes CASSLARGSDTGELFF.

The chain has TRBV6-5 and TRBJ2-5; TRBD1 is a possible D gene (6 bases). Germline V CDR1 and CDR2: MNHEY, SVGAGI. V lost 0 bases and J 3 bases, leaving 11 bases between the germline ends. The CDR3 runs to 15 residues. The CDR3 reads CASSYSPTGKETQYF. Here the CDR3 DNA reads TGTGCCAGCAGTTACTCCCCGACAGGAAAAGAGACCCAGTACTTC.

The chain is built from TRBV9 and TRBJ1-5; D gene unclear. In germline, CDR1 is SGDLS, CDR2 YYNGEE. CDR3 size: 14 residues. V lost 0 bases and J lost 3, with 7 bases in between. Here the CDR3 DNA reads TGTGCCAGCAGCGTAGCTGATACCAATCAGCCCCAGCATTTT. This sequence encodes CASSVADTNQPQHF.

DNA of the CDR3: TGTGCCAGCAAGGCCGGGGTAGCGGGCACTGAAGCTTTCTTT. As protein: CASKAGVAGTEAFF. The chain employs TRBV2 and TRBJ1-1, with no clear D. Between the trimmed V and J ends, which lost 7 bases and 4 bases, there was a span of 16 bases. The CDR3 extends over 14 amino acids. CDR1 is SNHLY and CDR2 is FYNNEI in the germline V gene.

The chain uses TRBV24-1 and TRBJ2-2; 8 nucleotides line up with TRBD1. Trimming cost V 7 bases and J 1 base; bases outside gene matches: 7. This CDR3 comprises 16 residues. CDR1 is KGHDR and CDR2 is SFDVKD in the germline V gene. CDR3 amino acids: CATRNTGTGNTGELFF. For the CDR3, the DNA is TGTGCCACCAGAAACACCGGGACAGGGAACACCGGGGAGCTGTTTTTT.

This rearrangement joins TRBV7-2 to TRBJ1-1; D is unclear. CDR3 size: 13 residues. Germline values: CDR1 SGHTA, CDR2 FQGNSA. The V end was cut by 0 bases, the J end by 6 bases, with 8 bases between. The CDR3 sequence: CASSLAPGAEAFF. The CDR3 DNA sequence: TGTGCCAGCAGCTTAGCCCCTGGTGCTGAAGCTTTCTTT.

The chain joins TRBV28 to TRBJ2-7; possible D gene TRBD1, 6 bases. Looked up from germline, CDR1 is MDHEN and CDR2 is SYDVKM. V lost 3 bases, J lost 2 bases, and 14 bases lay in between. This CDR3 has 15 residues. CDR3 DNA sequence: TGTGCCAGCAGTTTGGACAGCGGTCCCACCTACGAGCAGTACTTC. Translated, it gives CASSLDSGPTYEQYF.

The CDR3 is CAWSVNSGNTIYF. In nucleotides, the CDR3 is TGTGCCTGGAGTGTAAACTCTGGAAACACCATATATTTT. The J gene is TRBJ1-3, the V gene TRBV30; unclear D gene. The germline V and J ends were trimmed by 0 bases and 0 bases, with 3 bases remaining between them. This CDR3 comprises 13 residues. The germline V gene has CDR1 GTSNPN and CDR2 SVGIG (reference sequence). Full variable domain (outside the CDR3, taken from reference TRBV30 and TRBJ1-3): SQTIHQWPATLVQPVGSPLSLECTVEGTSNPNLYWYRQAAGRGLQLLFYSVGIGQISSEVPQNLSASRPQDRQFILSSKKLLLSDSGFYLCAWSVNSGNTIYFGEGSWLTVV.

The count of this clone is one. The rearrangement joins TRBV27 to TRBJ2-1; D may be TRBD1 (5 bases). This CDR3 spans 14 amino acids. Germline values: CDR1 MNHEY, CDR2 SMNVEV (reference sequence). The V and J ends lost 3 bases and 2 bases respectively, with 8 bases between them. The CDR3: CASSLQGTYNEQFF. The CDR3 bases are TGTGCCAGCAGTTTGCAGGGAACCTACAATGAGCAGTTCTTC.

The chain is built from TRBV7-8 and TRBJ2-7, with D possibly TRBD2 on 5 matching bases. The CDR3 consists of 13 residues. The germline V gene has CDR1 SGHVS and CDR2 FQNEAQ. Between the trimmed V and J ends, which lost 3 bases and 6 bases, there was a span of 12 bases. CDR3 in amino acids: CASSLGVAAEQYF. CDR3 sequence (DNA): TGTGCCAGCAGCTTGGGAGTAGCTGCCGAGCAGTACTTC.

This CDR3 is CASNVRQGDTQYF. DNA of the CDR3: TGTGCCAGCAATGTAAGACAGGGGGATACGCAGTATTTT. V gene TRBV2 combines with J gene TRBJ2-3, with 8 bases aligning to TRBD1. Per the germline V gene, CDR1 is SNHLY and CDR2 is FYNNEI. With V trimmed by 7 bases and J by 6 bases, 6 bases remained unmatched. CDR3 length equals 13 residues.

The rearrangement uses TRBV5-4 and TRBJ1-5, with D tentatively TRBD1 (5 bases). The CDR3 spans 12 residues. Trimming took off 4 bases at V and 7 bases at J, with 9 bases between the two ends. Germline CDR1 reads SGHNT; CDR2 reads YYREEE (reference sequence). CDR3 bases: TGTGCCAGCAGCATTAGGGGCCAGCCCCAGCATTTT. This gives the protein CASSIRGQPQHF.

This sequence joins TRBV7-8 and TRBJ2-4; no clear D. Germline V gives CDR1 SGHVS, CDR2 FQNEAQ. Trimming stripped 4 bases from V and 5 bases from J, with 12 bases between. The CDR3 is 14 amino acids. CDR3 in amino acids: CASSSRTYQNIQYF. In DNA form, the CDR3 reads TGTGCCAGCAGCTCCCGGACGTACCAAAACATTCAGTACTTC.

This clone was detected once. V gene TRBV5-4 combines with J gene TRBJ2-2, with D tentatively TRBD2 (6 bases). CDR3 length: 18 residues. Germline V gene sequence: CDR1 SGHNT, CDR2 YYREEE (reference sequence). V lost 4 bases and J lost 1, with 20 bases in between. The CDR3, as DNA: TGTGCCAGCAGCCGGGGGTTAAATAGGGTGGGGAACACCGGGGAGCTGTTTTTT. Encoded protein: CASSRGLNRVGNTGELFF.

This clone was seen a few times. V is TRBV24-1 and J is TRBJ2-1; 7 bases map to TRBD1. The CDR3 spans 15 residues. Germline V gene sequence: CDR1 KGHDR, CDR2 SFDVKD. V dropped 4 bases and J dropped 4; count of bases not matched to a gene: 6. DNA of the CDR3: TGTGCCACCAGTGAACAGGGACAGAGATACAATGAGCAGTTCTTC. Encoded protein: CATSEQGQRYNEQFF.

This chain connects TRBV10-1 to TRBJ2-7; the D gene is possibly TRBD2 (5 bases). The CDR3 length is 13 residues. CDR1 and CDR2 from the germline V gene are WNHNN and SYGVQD (reference sequence). With 6 bases removed from V and 5 bases from J, the gap between germline ends came to 14 bases. This CDR3 is CASSPRGNHEQYF. Written as DNA, the CDR3 is TGCGCCAGCAGCCCCCGAGGGAACCACGAGCAGTACTTC.

This chain joins TRBV18 and TRBJ2-7; the D is unclear. Germline loops: CDR1 KGHSH, CDR2 LQKENI. The CDR3 sequence is 15 residues long. The germline V and J ends were trimmed by 5 bases and 2 bases, with 16 bases remaining between them. The CDR3 reads CASSITDRLTYEQYF. Here the CDR3 DNA reads TGTGCCAGCTCAATCACAGATCGGTTAACCTACGAGCAGTACTTC.

The chain employs TRBV12-3 or TRBV12-4 and TRBJ2-7, with 7 nucleotides matching TRBD1. V was clipped by 5 bases and J by 11 bases; unmatched bases: 12. The CDR3 is made up of 13 amino acids. CDR3 nucleotides: TGTGCCAGCAGTACCGACGGGACAGCAAAGGAGTACTTC. It translates to CASSTDGTAKEYF.

This chain links TRBV27 with TRBJ1-6; D gene uncertain. The CDR3 is 15 amino acids. V lost 3 bases and J 0 bases, leaving 6 bases between the germline ends. CDR1 is MNHEY, CDR2 SMNVEV, per germline (reference sequence). CDR3: CASSFGSSYNSPLHF. The CDR3 region has the DNA TGTGCCAGCAGTTTCGGGAGCTCCTATAATTCACCCCTCCACTTT.

The chain uses TRBV5-8 and TRBJ1-6, with TRBD1 as a possible D gene (5 bases). This CDR3 contains 15 residues. The V end was cut by 6 bases, the J end by 6 bases, with 16 bases between. Germline CDR1 is SGHTS and CDR2 is YDEGEE. The CDR3 region has the DNA TGTGCCAGCACCCCCGAGGCGGGGGTTAATTCACCCCTCCACTTT. Amino acid sequence: CASTPEAGVNSPLHF.